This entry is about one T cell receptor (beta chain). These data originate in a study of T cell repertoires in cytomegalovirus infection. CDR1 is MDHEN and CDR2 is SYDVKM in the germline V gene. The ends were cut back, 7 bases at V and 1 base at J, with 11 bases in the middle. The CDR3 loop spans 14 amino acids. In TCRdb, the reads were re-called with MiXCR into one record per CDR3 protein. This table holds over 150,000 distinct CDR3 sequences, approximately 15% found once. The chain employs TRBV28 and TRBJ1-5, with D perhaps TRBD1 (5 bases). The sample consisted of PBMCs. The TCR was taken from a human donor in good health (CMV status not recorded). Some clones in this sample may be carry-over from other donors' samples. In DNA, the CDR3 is TGTGCCAGCACCGGGGGGGGGAGCAATCAGCCCCAGCATTTT. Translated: CASTGGGSNQPQHF.